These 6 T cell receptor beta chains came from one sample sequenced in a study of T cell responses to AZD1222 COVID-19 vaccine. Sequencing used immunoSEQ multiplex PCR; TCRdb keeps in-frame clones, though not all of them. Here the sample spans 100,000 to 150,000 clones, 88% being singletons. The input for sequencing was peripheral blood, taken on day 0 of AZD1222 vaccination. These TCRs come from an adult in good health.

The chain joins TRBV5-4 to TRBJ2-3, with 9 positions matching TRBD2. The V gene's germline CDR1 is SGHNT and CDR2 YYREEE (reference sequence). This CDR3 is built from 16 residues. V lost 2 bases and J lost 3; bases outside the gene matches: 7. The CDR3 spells CASSFLAGGPTDTQYF. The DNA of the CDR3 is TGTGCCAGCAGCTTTCTTGCGGGAGGGCCAACAGATACGCAGTATTTT.

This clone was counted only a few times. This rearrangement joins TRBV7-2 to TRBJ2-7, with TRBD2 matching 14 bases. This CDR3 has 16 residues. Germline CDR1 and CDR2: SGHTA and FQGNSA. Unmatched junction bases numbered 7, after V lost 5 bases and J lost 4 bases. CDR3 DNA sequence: TGTGCCAGCAGCCGGGGGACTAGCGGGAGCATGTACGAGCAGTACTTC. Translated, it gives CASSRGTSGSMYEQYF.

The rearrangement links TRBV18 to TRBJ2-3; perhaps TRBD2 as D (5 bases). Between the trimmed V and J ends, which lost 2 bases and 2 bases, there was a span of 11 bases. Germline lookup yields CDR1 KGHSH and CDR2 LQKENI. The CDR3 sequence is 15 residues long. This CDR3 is CASSPMDFFTDTQYF. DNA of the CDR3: TGTGCCAGCTCACCAATGGACTTCTTCACAGATACGCAGTATTTT.

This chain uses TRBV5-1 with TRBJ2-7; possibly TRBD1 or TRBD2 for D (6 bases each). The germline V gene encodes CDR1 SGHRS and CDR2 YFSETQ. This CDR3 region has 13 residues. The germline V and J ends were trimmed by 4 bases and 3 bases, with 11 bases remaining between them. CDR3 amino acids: CASSAGQNYEQYF. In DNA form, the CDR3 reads TGCGCCAGCAGCGCGGGACAAAACTACGAGCAGTACTTC. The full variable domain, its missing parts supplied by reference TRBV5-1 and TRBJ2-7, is KAGVTQTPRYLIKTRGQQVTLSCSPISGHRSVSWYQQTPGQGLQFLFEYFSETQRNKGNFPGRFSGRQFSNSRSEMNVSTLELGDSALYLCASSAGQNYEQYFGPGTRLTVT.

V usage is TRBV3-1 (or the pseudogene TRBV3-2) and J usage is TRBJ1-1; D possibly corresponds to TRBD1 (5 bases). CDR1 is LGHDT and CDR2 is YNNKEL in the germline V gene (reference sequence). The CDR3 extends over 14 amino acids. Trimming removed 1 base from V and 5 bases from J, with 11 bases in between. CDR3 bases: TGTGCCAGCAGCCAAGGGGGGGTTAGTACTGAAGCTTTCTTT. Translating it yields CASSQGGVSTEAFF.

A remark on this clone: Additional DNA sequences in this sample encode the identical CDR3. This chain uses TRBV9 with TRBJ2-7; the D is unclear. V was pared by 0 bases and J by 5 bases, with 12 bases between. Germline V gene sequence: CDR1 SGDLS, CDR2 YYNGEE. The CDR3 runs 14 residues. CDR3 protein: CASSVGGRAHEQYF. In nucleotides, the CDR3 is TGTGCCAGCAGCGTAGGGGGTAGGGCCCACGAGCAGTACTTC. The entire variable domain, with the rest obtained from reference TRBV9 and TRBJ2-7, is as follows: DSGVTQTPKHLITATGQRVTLRCSPRSGDLSVYWYQQSLDQGLQFLIQYYNGEERAKGNILERFSAQQFPDLHSELNLSSLELGDSALYFCASSVGGRAHEQYFGPGTRLTVT.